Presented here are 23 T cell receptor beta chains from one specimen sequenced in a study of glioma-infiltrating T cells. TCR alpha and beta CDR3 regions were amplified from RNA using iRepertoire nested multiplex PCR. TCRdb independently ran MiXCR on the multiplex PCR reads; one entry per CDR3 protein. The sample yields 100,000 to 150,000 distinct CDR3 sequences, about 25% seen once. Input material: glioma tissue, nonneoplastic brain tissue, or PBMCs (not recorded which). The receptors were sampled from a human donor with low-grade glioma or glioblastoma, undergoing nonglioma brain surgery, or in good health (not recorded which).

The CDR3 nucleotides are TGTGCCAGCAGCCCTGGGACTAGCGGGCGCAATGAGCAGTTCTTC. Encoded protein: CASSPGTSGRNEQFF. The gene calls are TRBV4-2 and TRBJ2-1; 12 bases line up with TRBD2. The CDR3 covers 15 residues. CDR1 is LGHNA and CDR2 is YNFKEQ in the germline V gene. V shed 4 bases and J 6 bases; nucleotides not matched to a gene: 4.

Note on this clonotype: The missing conserved phenylalanine or tryptophan at the end of this CDR3 makes a read error likely. This chain uses TRBV7-9 with TRBJ2-3; D perhaps matches TRBD2 (5 bases). In germline, CDR1 is SEHNR, CDR2 FQNEAQ (reference sequence). The CDR3 consists of 14 residues. V dropped 3 bases and J dropped 2 bases, with 9 bases sitting between them. CDR3 amino acids: CASSFLDYTDTQYL. For the CDR3, the DNA is TGTGCCAGCAGCTTCCTTGACTACACAGATACGCAGTATCTT.

This clonotype was seen many times. The chain is built from TRBV6-6 and TRBJ2-3; perhaps TRBD2 as D (6 bases). Germline CDR1 is MNHNY and CDR2 is SVGAGI (reference sequence). The CDR3 is made up of 14 amino acids. Trimming removed 1 base at V and 5 bases at J, with 10 bases between. CDR3 loop: CASSYYSRGDTQYF. CDR3 nucleotides: TGTGCCAGCAGTTACTACTCGCGGGGAGATACGCAGTATTTT.

This clonotype occurred many times. The genes are TRBV20-1 and TRBJ2-1; TRBD2 matches at 8 bases. This CDR3 region has 15 residues. From germline, CDR1 is DFQATT and CDR2 SNEGSKA (reference sequence). V lost 6 bases, J lost 5 bases, and 12 bases stayed unmatched. The chain's CDR3 is CSATDSLAGNNEQFF. CDR3 DNA: TGCAGTGCCACTGACTCCCTAGCGGGCAACAATGAGCAGTTCTTC.

In this sample, this clonotype turned up many times. This chain connects TRBV27 to TRBJ1-3, with 8 bases lining up with TRBD1. After removal of 5 bases from V and 0 bases from J, the junction contained 3 bases not matched to a gene. The CDR3 sequence is 15 residues long. CDR1 MNHEY and CDR2 SMNVEV come from the germline V gene (reference sequence). The CDR3 DNA follows: TGTGCCAGCAGTCGACAGGGGAGCTCTGGAAACACCATATATTTT. It codes for CASSRQGSSGNTIYF.

This chain links TRBV15 with TRBJ2-5; D is possibly TRBD1 (6 bases). This CDR3 comprises 16 residues. Germline-derived CDR1 and CDR2 are LNHNV and YYDKDF (reference sequence). Trimming took 3 bases from V and 2 from J, leaving 16 bases between them. CDR3 loop: CATSRLGRGHQETQYF. The CDR3 nucleotides read TGTGCCACCAGCAGGCTGGGCAGGGGCCATCAAGAGACCCAGTACTTC.

The chain has TRBV7-9 and TRBJ2-5; D is perhaps TRBD2 (5 bases). Trimming took off 0 bases at V and 3 bases at J, with 14 bases between the two ends. This CDR3 spans 16 amino acids. In germline, CDR1 is SEHNR, CDR2 FQNEAQ (reference sequence). CDR3 sequence reads: CASSLALTTREETQYF. In nucleotides, the CDR3 is TGTGCCAGCAGCTTAGCGCTAACCACGCGGGAAGAGACCCAGTACTTC.

This clonotype showed up many times. The rearrangement uses TRBV28 and TRBJ1-5; the D is unclear. Germline CDR1 is MDHEN and CDR2 is SYDVKM. The CDR3 sequence is 15 residues long. Trimming cost V 6 bases and J 0 bases, with 12 bases left between them. Here the CDR3 reads CASSTQVHSNQPQHF. In nucleotides, the CDR3 is TGTGCCAGCAGCACCCAGGTCCATAGCAATCAGCCCCAGCATTTT. The full variable domain, rest sourced from reference TRBV28 and TRBJ1-5, is DVKVTQSSRYLVKRTGEKVFLECVQDMDHENMFWYRQDPGLGLRLIYFSYDVKMKEKGDIPEGYSVSREKKERFSLILESASTNQTSMYLCASSTQVHSNQPQHFGDGTRLSIL.

This clonotype was seen only once. The chain is built from TRBV3-1 and TRBJ1-2; D is unclear. Trimming removed 0 bases at V and 6 bases at J, with 11 bases between. This CDR3 comprises 14 residues. Germline assignment: CDR1 LGHDT and CDR2 YNNKEL (reference sequence). Here the CDR3 reads CASSQEIRAHGYTF. The CDR3 DNA is TGTGCCAGCAGCCAAGAGATAAGGGCGCATGGCTACACCTTC.

This clonotype was seen many times. The V call is TRBV20-1, the J call TRBJ1-3; D unresolved. This CDR3 has 15 residues. From germline, CDR1 is DFQATT and CDR2 SNEGSKA (reference sequence). V was cut by 1 base and J by 0 bases, with 10 bases left in between. In DNA form, the CDR3 reads TGCAGTGCTAGAGTAACGGGCTTCTCTGGAAACACCATATATTTT. Translated, it gives CSARVTGFSGNTIYF.

J is TRBJ1-6 and V is TRBV7-2; D remains unclear. There are 15 residues in the CDR3. V gave up 1 base and J gave up 7 bases, with 11 bases separating them. Germline V gene data show CDR1 as SGHTA and CDR2 as FQGNSA. The CDR3 sequence: CASSLVETRNSPLHF. CDR3 coding DNA: TGTGCCAGCAGCTTAGTAGAGACCCGAAATTCACCCCTCCACTTT.

This clonotype was observed many times. The chain employs TRBV6-6 and TRBJ2-1; TRBD2 is a possible D gene (5 bases). The CDR3 contains 14 residues. Germline values: CDR1 MNHNY, CDR2 SVGAGI (reference sequence). V dropped 2 bases and J dropped 8 bases, with 13 bases sitting between them. CDR3 sequence reads: CASSYLSPGDEQFF. CDR3 sequence (DNA): TGTGCCAGCAGTTACCTGTCTCCCGGGGATGAGCAGTTCTTC.

This clonotype was picked up many times. The CDR3 sequence: CASSLRARGNQPQHF. DNA for the CDR3: TGTGCCAGCAGTTTACGGGCCAGGGGAAATCAGCCCCAGCATTTT. This chain connects TRBV28 to TRBJ1-5, with D maybe TRBD1 (6 bases). Germline values: CDR1 MDHEN, CDR2 SYDVKM. With 2 bases removed from V and 4 bases from J, the gap between germline ends came to 12 bases. There are 15 residues in the CDR3.

In its sample, this clonotype was seen many times. The chain uses TRBV7-3 and TRBJ2-3, with no clear D. CDR3 length equals 16 residues. The ends were cut back, 5 bases at V and 4 bases at J, with 19 bases in the middle. Germline assignment: CDR1 SGHTA and CDR2 FQGTGA. The CDR3 DNA follows: TGTGCCAGCAGCCTGCTGCCCCGCCGTTTGGCAGATACGCAGTATTTT. Protein product: CASSLLPRRLADTQYF.

V is TRBV10-3 and J is TRBJ2-7; no clear D. The CDR3 runs 13 residues. Germline V gives CDR1 ENHRY, CDR2 SYGVKD. V shed 1 base and J shed 0 bases, with 4 bases lying between them. CDR3 sequence (DNA): TGTGCCATCAGTGAGTACAGCTCCTACGAGCAGTACGTC. Translated, it gives CAISEYSSYEQYV.

This clonotype has just a few counts. V gene TRBV19 combines with J gene TRBJ2-2, with D unclear. Trimming took off 3 bases at V and 4 bases at J, with 12 bases between the two ends. CDR1 is LNHDA, CDR2 SQIVND, per germline (reference sequence). The CDR3 contains 15 residues. The CDR3 coding sequence is TGTGCCAGTAGTATGAGTTTAGTGGTCACCGGGGAGCTGTTTTTT. Its protein product is CASSMSLVVTGELFF.

This clonotype was observed a handful of times. This chain links TRBV14 with TRBJ1-2; D gene unclear. V dropped 1 base and J dropped 6 bases, with 9 bases sitting between them. The CDR3 runs to 13 residues. The germline V gene has CDR1 SGHDN and CDR2 FVKESK. The CDR3 reads CASSQVRENGYTF. Written as DNA, the CDR3 is TGTGCCAGCAGCCAAGTGAGGGAGAATGGCTACACCTTC.

The sample holds many counts of this clonotype. Germline is not matched at one junction end, which may reflect a read error. The gene calls are TRBV6-1 and TRBJ1-5, with TRBD1 matching 11 bases. CDR3 size: 13 residues. Germline CDR1 MNHNS, CDR2 SASEGT. CDR3 in amino acids: CASSEGQGEVGFF. CDR3 bases: TGTGCCAGCAGTGAGGGACAGGGGGAAGTCGGGTTTTTT.

This clonotype was counted ten times or more. The chain combines TRBV6-1 with TRBJ1-6; TRBD1 matches 7 bases. The CDR3 is 14 amino acids. J lost 13 bases, V lost 6 bases, and 12 bases had no gene match. Germline values: CDR1 MNHNS, CDR2 SASEGT. The CDR3, as DNA: TGTGCCAGCAGGCAAACAGGGGACTCAGCCCCCCTCCACTTT. It translates to CASRQTGDSAPLHF.

This clonotype was observed a handful of times. The chain links TRBV4-1 to TRBJ1-2, with 7 nucleotides matching TRBD1. The V and J ends lost 2 bases and 2 bases, in that order; junction bases with no gene match: 8. CDR1 is MGHRA and CDR2 is YSYEKL in the germline V gene. This CDR3 region has 16 residues. In nucleotides, the CDR3 is TGCGCCAGCAGCCAACCTAGACAGGGTGGCAACTATGGCTACACCTTC. Its translation: CASSQPRQGGNYGYTF.

This clonotype was counted ten times or more. J is TRBJ2-6 and V is TRBV15; D not resolved. V was trimmed by 6 bases and J by 0 bases, leaving 12 bases between them. In germline, CDR1 is LNHNV, CDR2 YYDKDF (reference sequence). This CDR3 spans 16 amino acids. The CDR3 DNA reads TGTGCCACCAGAGATCAGCTGGGCTCTGGGGCCAACGTCCTGACTTTC. Protein: CATRDQLGSGANVLTF.

In this sample, this clonotype turned up many times. This sequence joins TRBV3-1 and TRBJ1-1, with no clear D. This CDR3 has 11 residues. Germline V gives CDR1 LGHDT, CDR2 YNNKEL (reference sequence). V lost 0 bases and J lost 7, with 3 bases in between. This CDR3 reads CASSQDREAFF. DNA for the CDR3: TGTGCCAGCAGCCAAGATCGTGAAGCTTTCTTT.

This clonotype occurred many times. V gene TRBV6-1 combines with J gene TRBJ1-1, with D possibly TRBD1 on 5 matching bases. CDR1 MNHNS and CDR2 SASEGT come from the germline V gene. The CDR3 runs to 16 residues. Deletions cut 6 bases from V and 1 base from J, with 18 bases between. The CDR3 here is CASSLTRDSRNTEAFF. CDR3 bases: TGTGCCAGCAGCCTAACCCGGGACTCTAGGAACACTGAAGCTTTCTTT.